This entry is about one T cell receptor (beta chain). The CDR3 is 17 residues long. Germline CDR1 and CDR2: SQVTM and ANQGSEA. V gave up 0 bases and J gave up 3 bases; unmatched junction bases: 8. In the authors' workflow: Counts of nucleated cells, estimated from reference gene primer amplification, were obtained. Assay used: immunoSEQ multiplex PCR; TCRdb lists only in-frame clones, some missing. The V and J calls and clone size were taken over from that table, and D and trimming were inferred from the DNA. The profile covers some 200,000 clones, with under 90% appearing a single time and about an eighth taken by the ten largest. The data stem from a study of blood T cell repertoires in COVID-19. Study-wide background: COVID-19 samples collected from the United States, Italy and Spain covered acute and convalescent phases.

The sample taken for sequencing was peripheral blood. The chain links TRBV29-1 to TRBJ2-6; TRBD1 matches at 7 bases. The sequence came from a man aged 30-40 years with active or convalescent COVID-19. The CDR3 nucleotides read TGCAGCGTTGAAGATCCGGTAGGGGGCTTTGGGGCCAACGTCCTGACTTTC. Encoded protein: CSVEDPVGGFGANVLTF.